This T cell receptor (beta chain) was sequenced during a study of T cells in Graves' hyperthyroidism and ophthalmopathy. TCR beta CDR3 regions were amplified from RNA transcripts. First-round RT-PCR of the TCR CDR3 relied on the HTBI primer set. TCRdb independently ran MiXCR on the multiplex PCR reads; one entry per CDR3 protein. The table lists a few hundred thousand distinct CDR3 sequences, roughly 14% of them singletons. Of note for this clonotype: One base away lies a much larger clone, so this may be a sequencing read error.

Diagnosis relied on clinical symptoms, serum thyroxine and TRAb, thyroid ultrasound and orbital computed tomography. CDR3 length equals 14 residues. CDR1 is SNHLY and CDR2 is FYNNEI in the germline V gene. Sequenced material: blood. The V gene is TRBV2, the J gene TRBJ2-1; maybe TRBD1 (5 bases). This clonotype was obtained from a young woman with Graves' ophthalmopathy. Here the CDR3 DNA reads TGTGCCAGCAGTGAAATTGGGGCTCCGGTTGAGCAGGTCTTC. Its protein product is CASSEIGAPVEQVF. The entire variable domain, with the rest obtained from reference TRBV2 and TRBJ2-1, is as follows: EPEVTQTPSHQVTQMGQEVILRCVPISNHLYFYWYRQILGQKVEFLVSFYNNEISEKSEIFDDQFSVERPDGSNFTLKIRSTKLEDSAMYFCASSEIGAPVEQVFGPGTRLTVL.